One and the same sample provided the 22 T cell receptor beta chains below, sequenced in a study of T cells in localized non-small cell lung cancer. TCRdb's table, derived via immunoSEQ multiplex PCR, lists solely in-frame clones and lacks some. The data hold 70,000 to 90,000 clones, with 65% to 85% observed a single time. The sequences come from peripheral blood, collected before any cancer treatment. All receptors come from a female donor over 55 with stage I lung adenocarcinoma.

This sequence joins TRBV6-6 and TRBJ1-1, with a weak D call TRBD1 (6 bases). The CDR3 runs 14 residues. V gave up 6 bases and J gave up 10 bases, with 21 bases separating them. Germline CDR1 MNHNY, CDR2 SVGAGI (reference sequence). CDR3 in DNA: TGTGCCAGCAGAGTTACTGGGCCGCAGGGGAGAGCTTTCTTT. Its translation: CASRVTGPQGRAFF.

The rearrangement joins TRBV2 to TRBJ2-7, with 11 bases that match TRBD1. With V trimmed by 7 bases and J by 6 bases, 5 bases remained unmatched. Looked up from germline, CDR1 is SNHLY and CDR2 is FYNNEI. This CDR3 comprises 13 residues. The CDR3 is CASNGQGAIEQYF. CDR3 bases: TGTGCCAGCAACGGACAGGGGGCTATCGAGCAGTACTTC.

This sequence joins TRBV5-6 and TRBJ1-2; tentative D call: TRBD1 (5 bases). The CDR3 has 14 amino acids. Trimming left V 4 bases short and J 8 bases short, with 18 bases between. Germline values: CDR1 SGHDT, CDR2 YYEEEE. CDR3 coding DNA: TGTGCCAGCAGCCCCCGAGGGGAACCCAGGGGCTACACCTTC. Protein sequence: CASSPRGEPRGYTF.

The chain recombines TRBV19 with TRBJ1-1; tentative D call: TRBD1 (6 bases). V lost 10 bases to trimming and J lost 2 bases, with 11 bases between them. Germline V gives CDR1 LNHDA, CDR2 SQIVND (reference sequence). The CDR3 loop spans 12 amino acids. CDR3 sequence reads: CATLDRNTEAFF. CDR3 bases: TGTGCCACCTTGGACAGAAACACTGAAGCTTTCTTT.

The gene calls are TRBV5-1 and TRBJ2-3; 11 positions match TRBD1. Germline loops: CDR1 SGHRS, CDR2 YFSETQ. This CDR3 region has 16 residues. After removal of 4 bases from V and 3 bases from J, the junction contained 7 bases not matched to a gene. CDR3 nucleotides: TGCGCCAGCAGCCCCCTGGGACAGGGGGGGACAGATACGCAGTATTTT. Protein product: CASSPLGQGGTDTQYF.

The DNA of the CDR3 is TGTGCCAGCAGCTTAGCCGTTCCAGGGGGCGAAAAACTGTTTTTT. It specifies CASSLAVPGGEKLFF. The chain carries TRBV7-6 and TRBJ1-4, with TRBD1 identical over 8 bases. CDR3 length: 15 residues. CDR1 and CDR2 (germline): SGHVS, FNYEAQ. The ends lost 0 bases at V and 8 bases at J; junction bases unmatched: 5.

This clone was observed once. V gene TRBV7-2 combines with J gene TRBJ2-4; 11 nucleotides line up with TRBD1. The junction had 12 bases not matched to a gene; V was cut back by 7 bases and J by 7 bases. CDR1 SGHTA and CDR2 FQGNSA come from the germline V gene. This CDR3 spans 16 amino acids. This chain's CDR3 is CASTLLGTGGWNIQYF. The CDR3, as DNA: TGTGCCAGCACCCTGCTAGGGACAGGGGGTTGGAACATTCAGTACTTC.

This clone appeared a single time. The chain carries TRBV6-6 and TRBJ2-5, with no clear D. V shed 6 bases and J shed 4 bases, with 9 bases lying between them. The length of the CDR3 is 12 residues. CDR1 is MNHNY and CDR2 is SVGAGI in the germline V gene (reference sequence). CDR3 in amino acids: CASSPVSETQYF. CDR3 nucleotides: TGTGCCAGCAGCCCCGTCTCAGAGACCCAGTACTTC.

The V gene is TRBV28, the J gene TRBJ2-5; no firm D call. Trimming shortened V by 10 bases and J by 2 bases, and 5 bases separated the two germline ends. The CDR3 covers 10 residues. The germline V gene encodes CDR1 MDHEN and CDR2 SYDVKM. Here the CDR3 reads CATQQETQYF. In DNA form, the CDR3 reads TGTGCCACCCAGCAAGAGACCCAGTACTTC. Together with reference TRBV28 and TRBJ2-5, the CDR3 gives the full variable domain: DVKVTQSSRYLVKRTGEKVFLECVQDMDHENMFWYRQDPGLGLRLIYFSYDVKMKEKGDIPEGYSVSREKKERFSLILESASTNQTSMYLCATQQETQYFGPGTRLLVL.

V gene TRBV11-2 combines with J gene TRBJ2-7, with a weak D call TRBD1 (6 bases). V lost 4 bases, J lost 4 bases, and 11 bases lay in between. This CDR3 is built from 13 residues. Germline CDR1 is SGHAT and CDR2 is FQNNGV. CDR3 nucleotide sequence: TGTGCCAGCAGCTACAGGGACCAATACGAGCAGTACTTC. It specifies CASSYRDQYEQYF.

The rearrangement uses TRBV2 and TRBJ1-5, with D maybe TRBD1 (6 bases). Germline CDR1 reads SNHLY; CDR2 reads FYNNEI. Trimming cost V 6 bases and J 9 bases, with 18 bases left between them. The CDR3 is 14 residues long. Written as DNA, the CDR3 is TGTGCCAGCAGACCCAGGGGAGGGGTCCTGCCCCAGCATTTT. Amino acids: CASRPRGGVLPQHF.

The chain is built from TRBV5-5 and TRBJ2-7; 8 positions agree with TRBD1. The V and J ends lost 2 bases and 6 bases, in that order; junction bases with no gene match: 13. The CDR3 consists of 16 residues. Germline values: CDR1 SGHKS, CDR2 YYEKEE (reference sequence). CDR3 sequence (DNA): TGTGCCAGCAGCTTAACGGTCGGCAGGGGGCTGGTCGAGCAGTACTTC. Protein: CASSLTVGRGLVEQYF.

The chain has TRBV7-2 and TRBJ1-1; TRBD1 matches 10 bases. The length of the CDR3 is 16 residues. V was clipped by 3 bases and J by 7 bases; unmatched bases: 11. The germline gives CDR1 SGHTA, CDR2 FQGNSA. The CDR3 protein is CASSFAFGQGDNEAFF. The CDR3 coding sequence is TGTGCCAGCAGCTTTGCCTTCGGACAGGGGGACAATGAAGCTTTCTTT.

The chain combines TRBV29-1 with TRBJ1-1; no definite D call. Germline assignment: CDR1 SQVTM and CDR2 ANQGSEA. Deletions cut 4 bases from V and 3 bases from J, with 9 bases between. The CDR3 contains 12 residues. The CDR3 sequence: CSVAGGYTEAFF. The CDR3, as DNA: TGCAGCGTTGCTGGCGGTTACACTGAAGCTTTCTTT.

The chain uses TRBV4-2 and TRBJ1-2; 10 bases line up with TRBD1. Germline-derived CDR1 and CDR2 are LGHNA and YNFKEQ. The CDR3 runs 15 residues. The junction had 6 bases not matched to a gene; V was cut back by 2 bases and J by 6 bases. DNA for the CDR3: TGTGCCAGCAGCCAACCAGACAGGGGGCTAGATGGCTACACCTTC. Protein product: CASSQPDRGLDGYTF.

J is TRBJ2-7 and V is TRBV4-2; tentatively, D is TRBD2 (7 bases). This CDR3 region has 15 residues. The germline gives CDR1 LGHNA, CDR2 YNFKEQ. The V gene lost 1 base and the J gene lost 3 bases, with 13 bases spanning the gap. The CDR3 spells CASSQGGGPGYEQYF. Here the CDR3 DNA reads TGTGCCAGCAGCCAAGGCGGGGGCCCTGGCTACGAGCAGTACTTC.

This rearrangement joins TRBV4-3 to TRBJ2-3; 13 bases are shared with TRBD2. V was pared by 4 bases and J by 4 bases, with 5 bases of the junction left unmatched. Germline CDR1 LGHNA, CDR2 YSLEER. The CDR3 length is 16 residues. The chain's CDR3 is CASSLLTSGGADTQYF. The CDR3 bases are TGCGCCAGCAGCCTTCTCACTAGCGGGGGGGCAGATACGCAGTATTTT.

The chain uses TRBV7-2 and TRBJ1-6; tentative D call: TRBD1 (5 bases). Trimming removed 8 bases at V and 6 bases at J, with 11 bases between. Germline CDR1 and CDR2: SGHTA and FQGNSA. This CDR3 comprises 13 residues. CDR3 nucleotide sequence: TGTGCCAGCGAGGGGCCAGGTAATTCACCCCTCCACTTT. Residues: CASEGPGNSPLHF.

The genes are TRBV5-4 and TRBJ2-1; D is ambiguous. The CDR3 is 11 amino acids. Between the trimmed V and J ends, which lost 2 bases and 9 bases, there was a span of 6 bases. In germline, CDR1 is SGHNT, CDR2 YYREEE (reference sequence). The CDR3 region is CASSFGGEQFF. The CDR3 DNA sequence: TGTGCCAGCAGCTTTGGCGGTGAGCAGTTCTTC.

V gene TRBV19 combines with J gene TRBJ2-7; 8 nucleotides line up with TRBD1. Germline loops: CDR1 LNHDA, CDR2 SQIVND (reference sequence). With V trimmed by 2 bases and J by 6 bases, 6 bases remained unmatched. This CDR3 spans 14 amino acids. The CDR3 loop reads CASSISGRGREQYF. DNA for the CDR3: TGTGCCAGTAGTATAAGTGGCAGGGGGCGCGAGCAGTACTTC.

The chain carries TRBV6-1 and TRBJ2-7; D may correspond to TRBD1 or TRBD2 (5 bases each). V was cut by 5 bases and J by 1 base, with 12 bases left in between. Germline CDR1 reads MNHNS; CDR2 reads SASEGT. The length of the CDR3 is 14 residues. The CDR3 spells CASSLQRTSYEQYF. CDR3 coding DNA: TGTGCCAGCAGTCTCCAGCGGACATCCTACGAGCAGTACTTC.

This clone was counted between two and nine times. The chain has TRBV19 and TRBJ1-4; TRBD1 is a possible D gene (5 bases). V lost 7 bases, J lost 8 bases, and 14 bases lay in between. The CDR3 loop spans 13 amino acids. Germline loops: CDR1 LNHDA, CDR2 SQIVND (reference sequence). CDR3 sequence (DNA): TGTGCCAGTAACGTTCGGGGGAGCGAAAAACTGTTTTTT. This codes for CASNVRGSEKLFF.